The rows below give T cell receptor beta chains drawn from one sample of a study of blood T cell repertoires in COVID-19. TCRdb keeps only in-frame clones here, not all; method: immunoSEQ multiplex PCR. This table holds 50,000 to 65,000 clones, roughly 90% found once. Sequencing was performed on peripheral blood. These receptors originate from a human donor in a cohort sampled during active COVID-19. The CDR3 runs from the conserved cysteine through the conserved F or W. D genes are given only for firm matches. Rows give clone size only sometimes, using once, few, many, or a class for an expanded clone.

j_call clone_size v_call d_call cdr3_aa cdr3_nt
TRBJ1-3 NA TRBV7-2 NA CASSLDSFSGNTIYF TGTGCCAGCAGCTTAGACAGCTTCTCTGGAAACACCATATATTTT
TRBJ1-2 NA TRBV7-2 TRBD1 CASSPPAGQGQGYTF TGTGCCAGCAGCCCACCCGCGGGACAGGGGCAAGGCTACACCTTC
TRBJ2-7 NA TRBV5-1 NA CASSLLDGGAYEQYF TGCGCCAGCAGCTTACTTGACGGTGGGGCTTACGAGCAGTACTTC
TRBJ2-1 NA TRBV15 TRBD1 CATSRGHRDREFDEQFF TGTGCCACCAGCAGAGGTCACCGGGACAGGGAATTCGATGAGCAGTTCTTC
TRBJ1-1 NA TRBV4-2 NA CASSRLDRKNTEAFF TGTGCCAGCAGCCGCCTAGACAGGAAGAACACTGAAGCTTTCTTT
TRBJ1-5 few TRBV15 NA CATSSPTLLGQPQHF TGTGCCACCAGCAGTCCGACACTTTTGGGTCAGCCCCAGCATTTT
TRBJ1-5 NA TRBV6-6 TRBD1 CASSRDRISNQPQHF TGTGCCAGCAGTCGGGACAGGATTAGCAATCAGCCCCAGCATTTT
TRBJ1-6 NA TRBV3-1/TRBV3-2 NA CASSQGASNYSPLHF TGTGCCAGCAGCCAGGGGGCATCAAATTATTCACCCCTCCACTTT
TRBJ2-7 NA TRBV20-1 NA CSATDHNEQYF TGCAGTGCTACAGACCACAACGAGCAGTACTTC
TRBJ2-7 NA TRBV7-2 TRBD2 CASSSELAGGGEQYF TGTGCCAGCAGCTCAGAACTAGCGGGAGGAGGTGAGCAGTACTTC
TRBJ2-3 NA TRBV28 TRBD1 CASSHRQGADTQYF TGTGCCAGCAGTCACAGACAGGGAGCAGATACGCAGTATTTT
TRBJ1-4 NA TRBV7-2 NA CASSPRQSTNEKLFF TGTGCCAGCAGCCCCCGACAGTCAACTAATGAAAAACTGTTTTTT
TRBJ1-5 NA TRBV5-1 TRBD1 CASSSTGSGNQPQHF TGCGCCAGCAGCTCGACAGGGTCGGGCAATCAGCCCCAGCATTTT
TRBJ1-1 few TRBV11-2 TRBD1 CASSWDSGGTEAFF TGTGCCAGCAGCTGGGACAGCGGTGGCACTGAAGCTTTCTTT
TRBJ1-6 NA TRBV6-4 NA CASSDSTNSPLHF TGTGCCAGCAGTGACTCGACAAATTCACCCCTCCACTTT
TRBJ1-2 NA TRBV9 NA CASSEGIKVGYTF TGTGCCAGCAGCGAGGGGATAAAGGTCGGCTACACCTTC
TRBJ2-2 NA TRBV5-1 TRBD2 CASSITSGRAGELFF TGCGCCAGCAGCATAACTAGCGGGAGGGCCGGGGAGCTGTTTTTT
TRBJ2-7 once TRBV5-1 TRBD1 CASSLAKDRVTTEQYF TGCGCCAGCAGCTTGGCCAAGGACAGGGTAACTACCGAGCAGTACTTC
TRBJ1-2 NA TRBV9 NA CASSVGNRVIGGYTF TGTGCCAGCAGCGTAGGGAACAGGGTCATAGGGGGCTACACCTTC
TRBJ2-7 NA TRBV6-5 NA CASRRQHPTYEQYF TGTGCCAGCAGGAGACAGCACCCGACGTACGAGCAGTACTTC
TRBJ1-1 NA TRBV5-6 NA CASRAGMNTEAFF TGTGCCAGCAGGGCGGGGATGAACACTGAAGCTTTCTTT
TRBJ2-3 NA TRBV2 NA CASSAVRSGTDTQYF TGTGCCAGCAGTGCTGTCAGGTCAGGGACAGATACGCAGTATTTT
TRBJ2-5 NA TRBV27 TRBD2 CASSFLASGSYETQYF TGTGCCAGCAGTTTCCTAGCTAGCGGGAGCTATGAGACCCAGTACTTC
TRBJ2-3 NA TRBV4-3 NA CASSQVWREPTDTQYF TGCGCCAGCAGCCAAGTTTGGCGGGAACCCACAGATACGCAGTATTTT
TRBJ1-1 NA TRBV30 NA CAWSVDGYYLNTEAFF TGTGCCTGGAGTGTCGACGGATACTACCTGAACACTGAAGCTTTCTTT
TRBJ1-2 NA TRBV6-6 TRBD1 CASSRQGSYGYTF TGTGCCAGCAGCCGACAGGGAAGCTATGGCTACACCTTC
TRBJ2-1 NA TRBV4-3 TRBD1 CASSQLSTGRSYNEQFF TGCGCCAGCAGCCAACTCTCGACAGGGCGCTCCTACAATGAGCAGTTCTTC
TRBJ2-3 NA TRBV9 TRBD2 CASSSQTSGGADTQYF TGTGCCAGCAGCTCTCAGACTAGCGGGGGGGCCGATACGCAGTATTTT
TRBJ1-5 NA TRBV9 TRBD1 CASSGGQGNQPQHF TGTGCCAGCAGCGGGGGACAGGGTAATCAGCCCCAGCATTTT
TRBJ2-1 NA TRBV11-2 TRBD2 CASSLLAGGMGEQFF TGTGCCAGCAGTTTACTAGCGGGGGGGATGGGTGAGCAGTTCTTC
TRBJ1-6 NA TRBV27 TRBD1 CASSLSQGAGSPLHF TGTGCCAGCAGTCTCTCCCAGGGGGCGGGTTCACCCCTCCACTTT
TRBJ1-2 NA TRBV29-1 NA CSVGGSGYTF TGCAGCGTGGGGGGTTCTGGCTACACCTTC
TRBJ2-7 few TRBV11-2 NA CASSLSGPLVNEQYF TGTGCCAGCAGCTTATCAGGGCCTCTGGTCAACGAGCAGTACTTC
TRBJ2-5 NA TRBV7-9 NA CASSWQGGPETQYF TGTGCCAGCAGCTGGCAGGGGGGTCCAGAGACCCAGTACTTC
TRBJ2-7 once TRBV3-1/TRBV3-2 TRBD2 CASSLSRGGEQYF TGTGCCAGCAGCTTATCGCGGGGGGGCGAGCAGTACTTC